Sequencing of this T cell receptor beta chain was carried out in a study of OX40 agonist ivuxolimab in advanced cancers. This table comes from immunoSEQ multiplex PCR, and its TCRdb copy is limited to in-frame clones, with some not included. This table holds just over 95,000 clones, 70% to 90% found once. Germline loops: CDR1 MDHEN, CDR2 SYDVKM. The V end lost 5 bases, the J end lost 6 bases, and 13 bases lay between the germline ends. The CDR3 is 13 residues long. V gene TRBV28 combines with J gene TRBJ1-1, with a possible D match to TRBD1 (5 bases). This TCR came from an adult with an advanced solid tumor such as melanoma, head and neck, liver or kidney cancer. The specimen was CD4+ or CD8+ T cells sorted from blood, collected in a trial of the OX40 agonist ivuxolimab. CDR3 sequence reads: CASSTQGSPEAFF. The DNA for the CDR3 is TGTGCCAGCAGTACCCAGGGATCCCCTGAAGCTTTCTTT. The variable domain in full, completed from reference TRBV28 and TRBJ1-1, reads DVKVTQSSRYLVKRTGEKVFLECVQDMDHENMFWYRQDPGLGLRLIYFSYDVKMKEKGDIPEGYSVSREKKERFSLILESASTNQTSMYLCASSTQGSPEAFFGQGTRLTVV.